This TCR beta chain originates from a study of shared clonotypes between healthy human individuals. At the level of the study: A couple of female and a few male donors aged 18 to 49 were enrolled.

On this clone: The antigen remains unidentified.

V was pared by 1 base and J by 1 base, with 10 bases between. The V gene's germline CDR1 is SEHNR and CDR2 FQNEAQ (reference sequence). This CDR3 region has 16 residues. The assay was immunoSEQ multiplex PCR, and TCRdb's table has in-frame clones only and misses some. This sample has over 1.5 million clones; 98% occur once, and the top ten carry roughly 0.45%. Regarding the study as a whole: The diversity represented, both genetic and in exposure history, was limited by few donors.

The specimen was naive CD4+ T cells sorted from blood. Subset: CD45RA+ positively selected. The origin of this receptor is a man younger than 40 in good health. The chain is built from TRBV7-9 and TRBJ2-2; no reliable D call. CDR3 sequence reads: CASSLGVLRNTGELFF. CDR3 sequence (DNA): TGTGCCAGCAGCTTAGGGGTATTGAGGAACACCGGGGAGCTGTTTTTT.